A single sample gave rise to the 5 T cell receptor beta chains below, sequenced in a study of cytomegalovirus exposure and HLA in healthy donors. Only in-frame clones appear in the TCRdb table, and some are missing; sequencing was by immunoSEQ multiplex PCR. The profile shows 250,000 or so clones, less than 90% of them singletons. The specimen sequenced was PBMCs. The receptors stem from a man between 18 and 35 years old in good health and CMV-seropositive.

Of note for this clone: The same CDR3 is also encoded by other DNA sequences in this sample. V gene TRBV7-2 combines with J gene TRBJ2-7; 9 bases map to TRBD2. The ends lost 5 bases at V and 0 bases at J; junction bases unmatched: 2. The CDR3 sequence is 14 residues long. Germline V gene sequence: CDR1 SGHTA, CDR2 FQGNSA. The CDR3: CASSPGLASYEQYF. The CDR3 DNA is TGTGCCAGCAGCCCGGGACTAGCCTCCTACGAGCAGTACTTC.

This sequence joins TRBV7-8 and TRBJ2-1; TRBD1 matches at 8 bases. CDR1 and CDR2 (germline): SGHVS, FQNEAQ. This CDR3 comprises 15 residues. The V segment lost 3 bases and the J segment 6 bases; nucleotides outside the gene matches: 7. Here the CDR3 reads CASSFDQTGGNEQFF. For the CDR3, the DNA is TGTGCCAGCAGCTTCGACCAAACAGGGGGCAATGAGCAGTTCTTC.

This clone was found once. The chain is built from TRBV10-3 and TRBJ2-7; D gene ambiguous. CDR1 is ENHRY and CDR2 is SYGVKD in the germline V gene. The CDR3 totals 13 residues. V was trimmed by 6 bases and J by 7 bases, leaving 16 bases between them. The CDR3 here is CAISSGPGGEQYF. The CDR3 DNA sequence: TGTGCCATCAGCTCCGGACCTGGTGGGGAGCAGTACTTC.

This sequence joins TRBV9 and TRBJ2-7, with 12 nucleotides matching TRBD2. Trimming removed 0 bases from V and 3 bases from J; junction bases left unmatched: 7. The CDR3 has 17 amino acids. CDR1 and CDR2 (germline): SGDLS, YYNGEE. The DNA of the CDR3 is TGTGCCAGCAGCGTAGGGCTAGCGGGAGGGCTCAACTACGAGCAGTACTTC. Its protein is CASSVGLAGGLNYEQYF.

This chain links TRBV6-5 with TRBJ1-1; 7 bases agree with TRBD1. Trimming took 3 bases from V and 9 from J; bases not matched to a gene: 4. CDR3 length: 12 residues. Germline V gene lookup returns CDR1 MNHEY and CDR2 SVGAGI. The CDR3 is CASSYRGGQAFF. The CDR3 bases are TGTGCCAGCAGTTATAGAGGGGGCCAAGCTTTCTTT.